This T cell receptor (beta chain) was recorded in a study of shared clonotypes between healthy human individuals. Study outcomes and limitations: A few donors showed sharing of around 5% of naive CD4 clonotypes.

This CDR3 comprises 15 residues. Germline lookup yields CDR1 SGHRS and CDR2 YFSETQ. V lost 2 bases and J lost 1, with 11 bases in between. Concerning this clone: Its antigen is still unknown.

The table came from immunoSEQ multiplex PCR; TCRdb's copy has only in-frame clones and leaves some out. The repertoire has millions of clones, 85% to 95% of them found once; the top ten carry more than 0.1%. Sequencing input: naive CD4+ T cells sorted from blood. The subset is: CD45RA+ positively selected. The clonotype originates from a man between 18 and 35 years old in good health. The J gene is TRBJ2-3, the V gene TRBV5-1; D is unclear. CDR3 protein: CASSFMGGGTDTQYF. The CDR3 nucleotides read TGCGCCAGCAGCTTCATGGGTGGGGGCACAGATACGCAGTATTTT.